This T cell receptor (beta chain) is from a study of regulatory T cells in long-lasting Graves disease. The V end lost 6 bases, the J end lost 0 bases, and 15 bases lay between the germline ends. The germline V gene has CDR1 DFQATT and CDR2 SNEGSKA (reference sequence). The CDR3 consists of 15 residues. Arm-PCR of CDR3 regions with iRepertoire HTBI primers generated TCR beta libraries. In the original processing: Overall, samples carried some 67 TRBV and 13 to 15 TRBJ segments. Each CDR3 protein gets one entry after TCRdb re-called the multiplex PCR reads with MiXCR. These V and J calls rely on TCRdb rather than the paper's analysis. The sample yields 620,000 or so distinct CDR3 sequences, roughly 15% seen once. Sample time point: newly diagnosed GD, antithyroid drugs for less than 3 months. From PBMCs, RNA was extracted and then used to make the TCR library. Patient provenance is recorded as an endocrinology department in Xi'an, China.

A further study also used this sample, focusing on T cells in Graves' hyperthyroidism and ophthalmopathy. That paper adds: Before onset, by a median of around 6.1 months, the model predicted ophthalmopathy.

The sequenced sample was peripheral blood mononuclear cells (PBMCs), obtained at new diagnosis, from a patient treated with antithyroid drugs. The chain combines TRBV20-1 with TRBJ2-1; D is unclear. The sequence came from a woman in her 30s with Graves disease. Here the CDR3 reads CSASSTPDSYNEQFF. DNA for the CDR3: TGCAGTGCCTCCTCGACCCCTGACTCCTACAATGAGCAGTTCTTC.